The clone carrying this TCR beta chain has ten or more counts. These data are taken from a study of blood T cells in healthy people across ages. The CDR3 length is 15 residues. Trimming removed 0 bases from V and 3 bases from J; junction bases left unmatched: 4. A second PCR of 7 to 11 cycles used a sample-barcoded 5' primer and a J-beta primer mix. Using its own MiXCR run on the 5' RACE reads, TCRdb lists one record per CDR3 protein. The sample has about 1.7 million distinct CDR3 sequences; approximately 28% are singletons. The source is a woman in her twenties or thirties in good health. The sequenced sample was blood. The rearrangement joins TRBV12-3 or TRBV12-4 to TRBJ2-5, with 7 bases matching TRBD1. The chain's CDR3 is CASSLAGTAKETQYF. As DNA, the CDR3 is TGTGCCAGCAGTTTAGCCGGGACAGCGAAAGAGACCCAGTACTTC.